The next 13 T cell receptor beta chains were all read from a single sample in a study of blood T cell repertoires in COVID-19. The repertoire was sequenced with immunoSEQ multiplex PCR; TCRdb's copy has only in-frame clones and lacks some. The sample shows around 86,000 clones, roughly 91% of them seen only once. Specimen: peripheral blood. Every receptor here comes from a woman of 80 years or more with acute or convalescent COVID-19.

The J gene is TRBJ1-2, the V gene TRBV14; 10 nucleotides align to TRBD1. CDR1 is SGHDN and CDR2 is FVKESK in the germline V gene. After removal of 1 base from V and 6 bases from J, the junction contained 2 bases not matched to a gene. The CDR3 contains 14 residues. CDR3 protein: CASSQVGQGNGYTF. For the CDR3, the DNA is TGTGCCAGCAGCCAAGTGGGACAGGGGAATGGCTACACCTTC.

The rearrangement joins TRBV11-2 to TRBJ2-5, with D possibly being TRBD1 (6 bases). V lost 4 bases to trimming and J lost 4 bases, with 16 bases between them. The CDR3 runs 15 residues. Germline-derived CDR1 and CDR2 are SGHAT and FQNNGV. CDR3 coding DNA: TGTGCCAGCAGCTCCCTACAGGGCTTCGGAGAGACCCAGTACTTC. Encoded protein: CASSSLQGFGETQYF.

This sequence joins TRBV14 and TRBJ1-1; 7 nucleotides line up with TRBD1. V lost 6 bases to trimming and J lost 6 bases; unmatched junction nucleotides: 7. Germline loops: CDR1 SGHDN, CDR2 FVKESK. The CDR3 is 13 amino acids. CDR3 sequence: CASRRQGSPEAFF. As DNA, the CDR3 is TGTGCCAGCAGAAGACAGGGAAGTCCTGAAGCTTTCTTT.

V gene TRBV10-3 combines with J gene TRBJ2-3, with D perhaps matching TRBD2 (7 bases). V lost 6 bases and J lost 3, with 19 bases in between. The CDR3 has 16 residues. Germline CDR1 and CDR2: ENHRY and SYGVKD. The CDR3 loop reads CAIRGGAWTGTDTQYF. The CDR3 DNA follows: TGTGCCATCAGGGGGGGGGCCTGGACTGGTACAGATACGCAGTATTTT.

This clone was picked up a small number of times. This chain links TRBV19 with TRBJ2-1; 12 positions agree with TRBD2. J lost 7 bases, V lost 4 bases, and 14 bases had no gene match. This CDR3 is 18 amino acids long. Looked up from germline, CDR1 is LNHDA and CDR2 is SQIVND (reference sequence). CDR3: CASSTGLAGWPRGNEQFF. In nucleotides, the CDR3 is TGTGCCAGTAGTACTGGACTAGCGGGGTGGCCTCGGGGGAATGAGCAGTTCTTC.

The chain carries TRBV5-6 and TRBJ2-3, with 8 bases aligning to TRBD2. Trimming took 4 bases from V and 1 from J; bases not matched to a gene: 8. Looked up from germline, CDR1 is SGHDT and CDR2 is YYEEEE. The CDR3 contains 16 residues. The CDR3 region is CASSPGTSWRTDTQYF. The CDR3 DNA reads as TGTGCCAGCAGCCCCGGGACTAGTTGGCGCACAGATACGCAGTATTTT.

V usage is TRBV5-1 and J usage is TRBJ2-3; tentatively, D is TRBD2 (6 bases). The CDR3 runs to 14 residues. Germline loops: CDR1 SGHRS, CDR2 YFSETQ. V shed 4 bases and J shed 2 bases, with 11 bases lying between them. CDR3 nucleotide sequence: TGCGCCAGCAGCCCCGGGACTCTCACAGATACGCAGTATTTT. Its translation: CASSPGTLTDTQYF.

The chain employs TRBV16 and TRBJ1-1, with 7 bases fitting TRBD1. Looked up from germline, CDR1 is KGHSY and CDR2 is FQNENV. The CDR3 contains 15 residues. J was trimmed by 4 bases and V by 4 bases; bases with no gene match: 9. The CDR3, as DNA: TGTGCCAGCAGCCCTACCACAGCAGGGGGCACTGAAGCTTTCTTT. Protein: CASSPTTAGGTEAFF.

The V and J genes are TRBV19 and TRBJ2-3; 11 bases line up with TRBD2. The CDR3 spans 15 residues. Germline CDR1 and CDR2: LNHDA and SQIVND (reference sequence). The CDR3 sequence is CAVGASGGSTDTQYF. CDR3 bases: TGTGCAGTAGGGGCTAGCGGGGGGAGCACAGATACGCAGTATTTT.

The chain combines TRBV9 with TRBJ2-1; D might be TRBD1 (7 bases). The CDR3 is 16 amino acids. Between the trimmed V and J ends, which lost 1 base and 7 bases, there was a span of 18 bases. CDR1 is SGDLS, CDR2 YYNGEE, per germline. The CDR3 region has the DNA TGTGCCAGCAGCGTAAACCCTAGCAGGGGGGCGAATGAGCAGTTCTTC. It codes for CASSVNPSRGANEQFF.

This clone occurred a few times. The rearrangement links TRBV29-1 to TRBJ1-3; 9 positions match TRBD1. The CDR3 extends over 15 amino acids. The V segment lost 3 bases and the J segment 0 bases; nucleotides outside the gene matches: 3. Germline V lookup: CDR1 SQVTM, CDR2 ANQGSEA. CDR3 coding DNA: TGCAGCGTTGAGGGACAGGGTTACTCTGGAAACACCATATATTTT. Its protein product is CSVEGQGYSGNTIYF. Together with reference TRBV29-1 and TRBJ1-3, the CDR3 gives the full variable domain: SAVISQKPSRDICQRGTSLTIQCQVDSQVTMMFWYRQQPGQSLTLIATANQGSEATYESGFVIDKFPISRPNLTFSTLTVSNMSPEDSSIYLCSVEGQGYSGNTIYFGEGSWLTVV.

The chain recombines TRBV4-1 with TRBJ1-2, with 12 bases aligning to TRBD1. The V gene's germline CDR1 is MGHRA and CDR2 YSYEKL. CDR3 length equals 17 residues. Unmatched junction bases numbered 13, after V lost 5 bases and J lost 6 bases. Here the CDR3 reads CASSFEPIGTGGNGYTF. In DNA, the CDR3 is TGCGCCAGCAGCTTCGAGCCCATAGGGACAGGGGGCAATGGCTACACCTTC.

The J gene is TRBJ2-7, the V gene TRBV5-4; 7 bases align to TRBD1. V shed 4 bases, J shed 4 bases, and the junction held 11 bases outside the gene matches. Germline V lookup: CDR1 SGHNT, CDR2 YYREEE (reference sequence). The CDR3 length is 15 residues. The CDR3 protein is CASSLPGQNHYEQYF. The CDR3 nucleotides read TGTGCCAGCAGCCTCCCGGGACAGAATCATTACGAGCAGTACTTC.